Sequencing of this TCR beta chain was carried out in a study of T cells in Graves' hyperthyroidism and ophthalmopathy. Trimming removed 6 bases from V and 6 bases from J, with 11 bases in between. CDR3 size: 12 residues. Per the germline V gene, CDR1 is MNHEY and CDR2 is SMNVEV (reference sequence). Using RNA transcripts as the source, TCR beta CDR3 regions were amplified. TCR CDR3 regions were first amplified by RT-PCR with HTBI primers. Using its own MiXCR run on the multiplex PCR reads, TCRdb lists one record per CDR3 protein. This sample has roughly 570,000 distinct CDR3 sequences, with about half found just once.

The sequence came from a woman aged 18-29 years with Graves' hyperthyroidism. The chain employs TRBV27 and TRBJ1-1; weak D call: TRBD1 (5 bases). The specimen was peripheral blood or thyroid tissue (not recorded which). The CDR3 loop is CASSGAAAEAFF. Written as DNA, the CDR3 is TGTGCCAGCAGCGGGGCGGCGGCTGAAGCTTTCTTT.